What follows is one TCR beta chain and its context. This clone came up a few times. This receptor's antigen is unknown. One base away there is no much larger clone; base qualities are not given. The sample is drawn from a study of OX40 agonist ivuxolimab in advanced cancers. The study in broad terms: Ivuxolimab was a fully human IgG2 agonistic monoclonal antibody targeting the costimulatory receptor OX40 (CD134). Intravenous ivuxolimab was administered to patients every 2 weeks at six dose levels: 0.01, 0.1, 0.3, 1.5, 3 and 10 mg/kg. Among the approximately 50 dose-escalation patients, around 19 had hepatocellular carcinoma, roughly 15 melanoma, 9 renal cell carcinoma and 9 head and neck cancer. In the dose-escalation cohort, 65% to 90% of patients were male, and the mean age was about 55 years, with a range of about 23 to 80. Prior anti-PD-1, anti-PD-L1 or anti-CTLA-4 therapy was permitted, and 40% of dose-escalation patients had received checkpoint inhibitors. Partial responses were achieved by three dose-escalation patients, of whom one had hepatocellular carcinoma and two had cutaneous melanoma. The purpose of peripheral TCRbeta sequencing was to test whether ivuxolimab changed TCR sequence diversity and led to clonal T-cell expansion. The paper covers the monotherapy dose-escalation part of the phase I ivuxolimab trial, which included N of about 51 patients. Points the paper makes about the study in general: At doses from 0.1 to 3.0 mg/kg, clonal expansion was seen in both CD4+ and CD8+ blood T cells between baseline and week 6. After ivuxolimab, more expanded clones were found on average in CD8+ T cells than in CD4+ T cells. In partial responders in the 0.1-3.0 mg/kg groups, normalized peripheral clonal expansion was found to be among the lowest, especially among CD8+ T cells. Low levels of normalized T-cell clonal expansion were also shown by some nonresponding patients. Which antigens the clonally expanded peripheral T cells were specific for was not determined.

Patients with autoimmune disease history or receiving systemic immunosuppression were excluded from the trial. Peripheral blood for TCR sequencing was collected from all dose cohorts at baseline, on cycle 4 day 1, and on cycle 7 day 1. Samples were obtained from an open-label, multicenter, first-in-human phase I dose-escalation trial of ivuxolimab. Adults with locally advanced or metastatic melanoma, renal cell, hepatocellular, or head and neck squamous cell carcinoma were enrolled in the trial. Before TCR sequencing, CD4+ T cells and CD8+ T cells from peripheral blood were sorted into separate populations. Genomic DNA was isolated from the sorted cells so that the TCRbeta CDR3 region could be sequenced. The immunoSEQ Assay was used for sequencing of TCRbeta CDR3 regions. The table comes from immuneACCESS by way of TCRdb, which keeps in-frame sequences with V and J called. Part of the clones is missing from these tables; in studies checked, under half for an unresolved V gene and the rest for unknown reasons. The sample profile shows 30,000 to 45,000 clones; about three quarters of them were found once. The ten largest clones capture about an eighth of the sample.

Trimming takes 0 bases from V and 4 bases from J, and the germline ends sit 10 bases apart. There are 14 amino acids in the CDR3, from cysteine to phenylalanine inclusive. CDR3 DNA only is kept here, 42 bases in frame from base 1. CDR1 and CDR2 are read off the germline V gene as SGHRS and YFSETQ. This TCR was sampled from an adult with an advanced solid tumor such as melanoma, head and neck, liver or kidney cancer. The input for sequencing was CD4+ or CD8+ T cells sorted from blood, taken in a trial of the OX40 agonist ivuxolimab. The rearranged chain carries TRBV5-1 and TRBJ1-2; matching of 6 bases hints at TRBD1 as the D gene. The CDR3 region: CASSLDRAGYGYTF. At the DNA level, the sequence is TGCGCCAGCAGCTTGGACAGGGCTGGCTATGGCTACACCTTC.